This TCR beta chain derives from a study of T cell repertoires in cytomegalovirus infection. The wider study: In public TCR beta signatures, there were indications of both CMV infection and matching HLA type. Study-level points and caveats: In two of eight donors, the top clonotype was HLA-C-restricted CMV-specific. Individuals carrying CMV plus the relevant HLA were identified by cumulative frequency of public TCR beta families.

In TCRdb, the reads were re-called with MiXCR into one record per CDR3 protein. The table has 350,000 to 500,000 distinct CDR3 sequences, about 33% seen once. In regard to this clonotype: The antigen is not known.

The CDR3 sequence is 13 residues long. V dropped 11 bases and J dropped 1 base, with 14 bases sitting between them. Germline V gene lookup returns CDR1 MDHEN and CDR2 SYDVKM. The sequence derives from a human donor in good health (CMV status not recorded). Some clones in this sample may be carry-over from other donors' samples. The sample consisted of PBMCs. The chain links TRBV28 to TRBJ1-2, with D possibly matching TRBD1 (5 bases). The CDR3 loop reads CAAGGLLNYGYTF. The DNA for the CDR3 is TGTGCCGCGGGGGGTTTACTTAACTATGGCTACACCTTC.